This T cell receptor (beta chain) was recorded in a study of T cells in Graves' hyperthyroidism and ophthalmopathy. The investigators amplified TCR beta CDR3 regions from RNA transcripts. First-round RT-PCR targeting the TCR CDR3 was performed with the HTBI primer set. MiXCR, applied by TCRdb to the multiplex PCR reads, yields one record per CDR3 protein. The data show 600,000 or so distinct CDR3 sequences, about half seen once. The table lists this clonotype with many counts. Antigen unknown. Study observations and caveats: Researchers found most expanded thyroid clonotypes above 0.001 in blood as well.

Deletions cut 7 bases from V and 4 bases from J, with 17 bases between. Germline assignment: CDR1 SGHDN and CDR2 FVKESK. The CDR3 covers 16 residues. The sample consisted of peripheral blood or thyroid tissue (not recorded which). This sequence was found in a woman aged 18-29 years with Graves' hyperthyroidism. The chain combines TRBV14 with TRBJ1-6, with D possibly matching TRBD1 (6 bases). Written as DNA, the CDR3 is TGTGCCAGCACCGCGACCGGGACACGGTATAATTCACCCCTCCACTTT. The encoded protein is CASTATGTRYNSPLHF.